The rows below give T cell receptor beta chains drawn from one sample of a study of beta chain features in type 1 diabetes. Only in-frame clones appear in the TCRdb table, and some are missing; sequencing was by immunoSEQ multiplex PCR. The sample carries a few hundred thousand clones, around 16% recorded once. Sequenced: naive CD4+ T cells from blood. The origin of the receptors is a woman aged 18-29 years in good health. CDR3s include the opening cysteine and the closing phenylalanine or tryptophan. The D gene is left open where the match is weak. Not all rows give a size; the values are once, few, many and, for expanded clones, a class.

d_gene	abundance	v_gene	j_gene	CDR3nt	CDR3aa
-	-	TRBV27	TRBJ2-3	TGTGCCAGCAGTTCTGGCCGACAGGTCACAGATACGCAGTATTTT	CASSSGRQVTDTQYF
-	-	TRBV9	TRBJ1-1	TGTGCCAGCAGTAAAGGGGGGGGTGACACTGAAGCTTTCTTT	CASSKGGGDTEAFF
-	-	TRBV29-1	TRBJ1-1	TGCAGCGTTGACAACAGCCTGAACACTGAAGCTTTCTTT	CSVDNSLNTEAFF
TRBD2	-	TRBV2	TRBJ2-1	TGTGCCAGCAGTGAAAGATTTAGGGCGGGAGGTGAGCAGTTCTTC	CASSERFRAGGEQFF
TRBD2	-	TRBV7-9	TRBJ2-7	TGTGCCAGCAGCTTAGATGCGCTAGCGGGCGAGCAGTACTTC	CASSLDALAGEQYF
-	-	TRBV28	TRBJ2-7	TGTGCCAGCAGTCTCATAGCGGCTGCACAATACGAGCAGTACTTC	CASSLIAAAQYEQYF
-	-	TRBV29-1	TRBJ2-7	TGCAGCGTTGCCCAGCGGAGCTCCTACGAGCAGTACTTC	CSVAQRSSYEQYF
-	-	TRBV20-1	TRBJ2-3	TGCAGCGAACGAAGAGAAGATACGCAGTATTTT	CSERREDTQYF
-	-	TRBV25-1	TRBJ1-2	TGTGCCAGCAGTGATTGGGTAGGGGGGGCGGAGGGCTACACCTTC	CASSDWVGGAEGYTF
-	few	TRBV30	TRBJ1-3	TGTGCCTGGAAGGAGTCTCCTGGAAACACCATATATTTT	CAWKESPGNTIYF
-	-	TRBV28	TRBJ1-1	TGTGCCAGCAGCTCGAGCGGGTTGGCTGAAGCTTTCTTT	CASSSSGLAEAFF
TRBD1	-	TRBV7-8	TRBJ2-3	TGTGCCAGCACCCCATCCGACAGGGTGGGGACAGATACGCAGTATTTT	CASTPSDRVGTDTQYF
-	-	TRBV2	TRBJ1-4	TGTGCCAGCAGTGGGGTCCAGGGCGAAAAACTGTTTTTT	CASSGVQGEKLFF
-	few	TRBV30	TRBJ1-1	TGTGCCTGCGACAGGTTCACTGAAGCTTTCTTT	CACDRFTEAFF
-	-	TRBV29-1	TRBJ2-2	TGCAGCGCCGGTAAAACCGGGGAGCTGTTTTTT	CSAGKTGELFF
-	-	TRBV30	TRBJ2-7	TGTGCCTGGAGTGTTAGCTACGAGCAGTACTTC	CAWSVSYEQYF
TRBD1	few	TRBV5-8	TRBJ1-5	TGTGCCAGCAGCGTCGGACAGGTGGGCAATCAGCCCCAGCATTTT	CASSVGQVGNQPQHF
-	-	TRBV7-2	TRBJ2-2	TGTGCCAGCAGCTTAGCACGAGGTGCCGGCGGGGAGCTGTTTTTT	CASSLARGAGGELFF
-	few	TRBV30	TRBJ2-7	TGTGCCTGGTCTCCTGTCGGTATGAGCGAGCAGTACTTC	CAWSPVGMSEQYF
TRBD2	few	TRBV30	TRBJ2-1	TGTGCCTGGACCATTCACATCCTTAGGGGAGGGGTGAACAATGAGCAGTTCTTC	CAWTIHILRGGVNNEQFF
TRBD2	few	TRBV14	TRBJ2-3	TGTGCCAGCAGCCGGAAGCGGGGCAGCACAGATACGCAGTATTTT	CASSRKRGSTDTQYF
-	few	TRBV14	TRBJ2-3	TGTGCCAGCAGCCAAGATCCCGCGACGGGTACGCAGTATTTT	CASSQDPATGTQYF
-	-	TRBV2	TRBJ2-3	TGTGCCAGCAGTGTTACACTAAGCACAGATACGCAGTATTTT	CASSVTLSTDTQYF
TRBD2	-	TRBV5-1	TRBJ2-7	TGCGCCAGCAGCCCGGGGACTAGCGGGAGCCCAAATACTTACGAGCAGTACTTC	CASSPGTSGSPNTYEQYF
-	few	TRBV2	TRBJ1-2	TGTGCCAGCGGGGTTTCAGGGTGGGGCTACACCTTC	CASGVSGWGYTF
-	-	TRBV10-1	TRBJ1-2	TGCGCCAGCAGTCCCCAGGGAGGTTATGGCTACACCTTC	CASSPQGGYGYTF
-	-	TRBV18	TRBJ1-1	TGTGCCAGCTCTCCCCCGAGGGCTACTGAAGCTTTCTTT	CASSPPRATEAFF
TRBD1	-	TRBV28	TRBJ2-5	TGTGCCAGCAGTTCGGGACAGCCCTACCAAGAGACCCAGTACTTC	CASSSGQPYQETQYF
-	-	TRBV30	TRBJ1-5	TGTGCTTACAGACGGGGGGGCCGGCAGCCCCAGCATTTT	CAYRRGGRQPQHF
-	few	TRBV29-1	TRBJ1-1	TGCAGCGTTGCCCCGTGGAACACTGAAGCTTTCTTT	CSVAPWNTEAFF
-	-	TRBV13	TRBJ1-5	TGTGCCAGCAGCTTAGGGGGAGGGGGCAATCAGCCCCAGCATTTT	CASSLGGGGNQPQHF
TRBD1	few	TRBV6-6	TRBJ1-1	TGTGCCAGCAGAACTGGGACAGGGAACACTGAAGCTTTCTTT	CASRTGTGNTEAFF
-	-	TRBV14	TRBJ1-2	TGTGCCAGCAGCCAATTTTACGCGGGATACTATGGCTACACCTTC	CASSQFYAGYYGYTF
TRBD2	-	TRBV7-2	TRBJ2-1	TGTGCCAGCAACCCCGGGACTAGCGGGTATAAGCAGTTCTTC	CASNPGTSGYKQFF
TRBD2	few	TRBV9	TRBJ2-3	TGTGCCAGCAGCTTGGCGGGAGTGGCAGATACGCAGTATTTT	CASSLAGVADTQYF
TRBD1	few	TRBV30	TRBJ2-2	TGTGCCTGGAGTGTACAGGGGGGCACCGGGGAGCTGTTTTTT	CAWSVQGGTGELFF
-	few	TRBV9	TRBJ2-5	TGTGCCAGCAGCGTAGCTGGGCTCCAAGAGACCCAGTACTTC	CASSVAGLQETQYF
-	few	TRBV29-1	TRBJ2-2	TGCACCCAACCGCAGCGCACGAACACCGGGGAGCTGTTTTTT	CTQPQRTNTGELFF
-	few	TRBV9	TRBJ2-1	TGTGCCAGCAGCGTACCCGGGAGCTCCCCCCATGAGCAGTTCTTC	CASSVPGSSPHEQFF